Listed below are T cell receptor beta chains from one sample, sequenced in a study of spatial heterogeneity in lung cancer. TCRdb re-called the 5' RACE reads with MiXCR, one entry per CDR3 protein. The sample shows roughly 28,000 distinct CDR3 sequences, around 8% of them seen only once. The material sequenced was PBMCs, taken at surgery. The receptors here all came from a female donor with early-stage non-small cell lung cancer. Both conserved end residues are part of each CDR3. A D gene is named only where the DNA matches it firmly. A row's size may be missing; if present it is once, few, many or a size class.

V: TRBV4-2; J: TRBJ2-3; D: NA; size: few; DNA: TGTGCCAGCAGCCAAGCGCTAGGTGATACGCAGTATTTT; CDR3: CASSQALGDTQYF
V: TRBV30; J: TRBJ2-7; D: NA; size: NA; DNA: TGTGCCTGGAGTAAAGGCTACGAGCAGTACTTC; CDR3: CAWSKGYEQYF
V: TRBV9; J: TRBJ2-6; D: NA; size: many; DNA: TGTGCCAGCAGCGTCCGACTGAACTCTGGGGCCAACGTCCTGACTTTC; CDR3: CASSVRLNSGANVLTF
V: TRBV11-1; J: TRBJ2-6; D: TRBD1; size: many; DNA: TGTGCCAGCACCCGGACGATCGGGACAGGCCTATCTGGGGCCAACGTCCTGACTTTC; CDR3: CASTRTIGTGLSGANVLTF
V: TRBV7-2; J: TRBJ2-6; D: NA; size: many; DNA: TGTGCCAGCAGCTTCAGAACCTCTGGGGCCAACGTCCTGACTTTC; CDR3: CASSFRTSGANVLTF
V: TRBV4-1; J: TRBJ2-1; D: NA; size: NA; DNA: TGCGCCAGCAGCCAAGTTTTCTTATCTAAGCAGTTCTTC; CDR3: CASSQVFLSKQFF
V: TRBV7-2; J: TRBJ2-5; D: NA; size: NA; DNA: TGTGCCAGCAGCTCAGGGGGGGGTCGGTCACAAGAGACCCAGTACTTC; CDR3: CASSSGGGRSQETQYF
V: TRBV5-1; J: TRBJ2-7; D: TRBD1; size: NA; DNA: TGCGCCAGCAGCTATTCCGGGACAGGGACCTACGAGCAGTACTTC; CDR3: CASSYSGTGTYEQYF
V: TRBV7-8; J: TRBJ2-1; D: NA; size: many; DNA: TGTGCCAGCAGCCCAGACTACTACAATGAGCAGTTCTTC; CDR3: CASSPDYYNEQFF
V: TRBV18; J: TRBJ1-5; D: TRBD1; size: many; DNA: TGTGCCAGCTCCCCCCCCGGCGGACAGGGCGGTCAGCCCCAGCATTTT; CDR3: CASSPPGGQGGQPQHF
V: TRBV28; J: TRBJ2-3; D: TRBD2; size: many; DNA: TGTGCCAGCAGTCATCCGGGACTAGCGGGAAAGGACACAGATACGCAGTATTTT; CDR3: CASSHPGLAGKDTDTQYF
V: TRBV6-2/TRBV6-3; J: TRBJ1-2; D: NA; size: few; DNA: TGTGCCAGCAGTTACTCGGCCGGGAACTATGGCTACACCTTC; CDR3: CASSYSAGNYGYTF
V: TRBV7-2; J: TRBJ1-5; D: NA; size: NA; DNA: TGTGCCAGCAGGGAGCAGACTAATAGCAATCAGCCCCAGCATTTT; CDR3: CASREQTNSNQPQHF
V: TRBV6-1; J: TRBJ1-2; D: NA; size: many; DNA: TGTGCCAGCCTCTACCGACTGAGTAACTATGGCTACACCTTC; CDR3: CASLYRLSNYGYTF
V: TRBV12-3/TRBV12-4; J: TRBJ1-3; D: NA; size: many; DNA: TGTGCCAGCAGCCCAATCCGGGTGCTCTCTGGAAACACCATATATTTT; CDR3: CASSPIRVLSGNTIYF
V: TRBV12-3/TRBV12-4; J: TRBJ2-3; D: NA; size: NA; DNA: TGTGCCAGCAGTTCAGTCCCTACGGCGCAGTATTTT; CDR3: CASSSVPTAQYF
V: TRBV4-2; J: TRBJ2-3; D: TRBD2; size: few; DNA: TGTGCCAGCAGCCGAGGGAGCGTTAGCGGGATGTGGGCAGATACGCAGTATTTT; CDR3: CASSRGSVSGMWADTQYF
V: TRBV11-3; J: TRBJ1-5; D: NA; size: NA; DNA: TGTGCCAGCAGCCTAACCTCAGGGGATAGGTCGGATCAGCCCCAGCATTTT; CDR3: CASSLTSGDRSDQPQHF
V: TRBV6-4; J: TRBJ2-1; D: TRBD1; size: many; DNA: TGTGCCAGCCGACAGGGGGAATCCTACAATGAGCAGTTCTTC; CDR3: CASRQGESYNEQFF
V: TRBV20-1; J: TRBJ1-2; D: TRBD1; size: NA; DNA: TGCAGTGCCAGGCCAGGACAGGGGGCTAGGTATGGCTACACCTTC; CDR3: CSARPGQGARYGYTF
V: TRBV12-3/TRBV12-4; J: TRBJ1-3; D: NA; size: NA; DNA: TGTGCCAGCACCGAACAGACATCCGGAAACACCATATATTTT; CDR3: CASTEQTSGNTIYF
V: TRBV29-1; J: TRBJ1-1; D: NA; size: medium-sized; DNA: TGCAGCGTTGTCGAGGGCCTCGGCGAAGCTTTCTTT; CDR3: CSVVEGLGEAFF
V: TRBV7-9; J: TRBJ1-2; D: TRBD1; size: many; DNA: TGTGCCAGCAGCTTAAGGGCCGGGACAGGGGTCGATGGCTACACCTTC; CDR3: CASSLRAGTGVDGYTF
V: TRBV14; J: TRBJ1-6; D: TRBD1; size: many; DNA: TGTGCCAGCAGCCAAGATACAGGGGCCTGGAATTCACCCCTCCACTTT; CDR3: CASSQDTGAWNSPLHF
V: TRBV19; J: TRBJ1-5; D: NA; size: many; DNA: TGTGCCAGTAGTTTTTCAGGGAATCAGCCCCAGCATTTT; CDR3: CASSFSGNQPQHF
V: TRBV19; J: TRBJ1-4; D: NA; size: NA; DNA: TGTGCCAGTAGTATCGGAAGGTTAAATGAAAAACTGTTTTTT; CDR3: CASSIGRLNEKLFF
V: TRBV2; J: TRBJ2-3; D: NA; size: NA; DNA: TGTGCCAGCAGGTCTCGGACTACAGATACGCAGTATTTT; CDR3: CASRSRTTDTQYF
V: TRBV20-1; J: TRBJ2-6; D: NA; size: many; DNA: TGCAGTGCTGCGAGGGGGTTCGGGGCCAACGTCCTGACTTTC; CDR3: CSAARGFGANVLTF
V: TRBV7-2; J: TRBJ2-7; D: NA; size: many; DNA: TGTGCCAGCAGCCAACAGGGCTACGAGCAGTACTTC; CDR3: CASSQQGYEQYF
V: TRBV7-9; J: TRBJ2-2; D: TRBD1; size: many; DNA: TGTGCCAGCAGCCGGGACAGGGTGGCCGGGGAGCTGTTTTTT; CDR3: CASSRDRVAGELFF
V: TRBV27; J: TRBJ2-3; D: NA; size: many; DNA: TGTGCCAGCAGTCCTCTCAGCTCAGATACGCAGTATTTT; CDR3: CASSPLSSDTQYF
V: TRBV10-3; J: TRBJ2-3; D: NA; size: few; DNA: TGTGCCATCAGTGATACTCGCGGTGGGAGCACAGATACGCAGTATTTT; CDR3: CAISDTRGGSTDTQYF
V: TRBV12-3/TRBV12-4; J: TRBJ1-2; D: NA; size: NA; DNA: TGTGCCAGCAGTTTATTTTTGAGAAGGAGAGTCCCTAACTATGGCTACACCTTC; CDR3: CASSLFLRRRVPNYGYTF
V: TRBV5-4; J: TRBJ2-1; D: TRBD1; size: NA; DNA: TGTGCCAGCACCTATCCGGGACAGGCGGGCAATGAGCAGTTCTTC; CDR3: CASTYPGQAGNEQFF
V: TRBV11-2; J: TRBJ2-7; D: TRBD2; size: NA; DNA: TGTGCCAGCAGCACGGGACTAGCGCGTACCTACGAGCAGTACTTC; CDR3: CASSTGLARTYEQYF
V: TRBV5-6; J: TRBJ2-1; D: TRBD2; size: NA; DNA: TGTGCCAGCAGCTTGATAAGCGACCGACTAGCGGGAGGCGACAATGAGCAGTTCTTC; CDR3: CASSLISDRLAGGDNEQFF
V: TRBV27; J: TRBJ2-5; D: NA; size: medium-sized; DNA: TGTGCCAGCAGGGGACACCTCCAAGAGACCCAGTACTTC; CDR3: CASRGHLQETQYF
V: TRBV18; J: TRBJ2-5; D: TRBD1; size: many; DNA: TGTGCCAGCTCCCCCGGACAGGGCTCGTCCGAGACCCAGTACTTC; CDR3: CASSPGQGSSETQYF
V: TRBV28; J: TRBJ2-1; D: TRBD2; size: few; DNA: TGTGCCAGCAGTCTTGACCCCTACCTAGCGGGAGGGCCAAATGAGCAGTTCTTC; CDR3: CASSLDPYLAGGPNEQFF
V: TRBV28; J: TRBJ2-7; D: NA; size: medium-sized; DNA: TGTGCCAGCAGTTCGGACCAAACCCCCTTCTACGAGCAGTACTTC; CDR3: CASSSDQTPFYEQYF
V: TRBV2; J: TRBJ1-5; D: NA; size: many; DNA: TGTGCCAGCAGTGAGGGACTATTTTGGGAGCCCCAGCATTTT; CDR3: CASSEGLFWEPQHF
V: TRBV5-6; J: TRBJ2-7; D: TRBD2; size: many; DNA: TGTGCCAGCAGCCCCTGGGCGGGAGCCGGGTTCGAGCAGTACTTC; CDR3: CASSPWAGAGFEQYF
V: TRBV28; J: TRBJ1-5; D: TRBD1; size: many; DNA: TGTGCCAGCAGTTTAGTCAGGGGGAATCAGCCCCAGCATTTT; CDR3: CASSLVRGNQPQHF
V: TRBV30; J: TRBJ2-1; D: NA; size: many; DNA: TGTGCCTGGACCTTAGGGGGGTTCTACAATGAGCAGTTCTTC; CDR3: CAWTLGGFYNEQFF
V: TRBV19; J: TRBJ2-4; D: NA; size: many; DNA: TGTGCCAGTAGAACAGGGTATCTAGCCAAAAACATTCAGTACTTC; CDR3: CASRTGYLAKNIQYF